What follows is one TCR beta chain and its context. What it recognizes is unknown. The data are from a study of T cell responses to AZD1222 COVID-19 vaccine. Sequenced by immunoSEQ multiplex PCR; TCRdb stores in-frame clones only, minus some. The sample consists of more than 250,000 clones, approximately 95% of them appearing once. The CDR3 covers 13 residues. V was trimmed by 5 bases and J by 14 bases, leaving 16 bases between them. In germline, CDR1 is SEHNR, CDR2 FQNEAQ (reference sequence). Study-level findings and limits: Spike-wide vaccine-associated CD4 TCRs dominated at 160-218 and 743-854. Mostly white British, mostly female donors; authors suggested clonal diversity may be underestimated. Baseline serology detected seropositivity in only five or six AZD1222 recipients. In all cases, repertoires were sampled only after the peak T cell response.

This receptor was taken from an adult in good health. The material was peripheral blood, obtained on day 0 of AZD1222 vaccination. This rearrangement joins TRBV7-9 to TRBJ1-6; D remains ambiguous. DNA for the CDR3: TGTGCCAGCAGCCGCGATTCAACCCTCACCCTCCACTTT. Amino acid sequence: CASSRDSTLTLHF.